This T cell receptor (beta chain) was obtained from a study of cytotoxic CD8 clonotypes in ibrutinib-treated CLL. This clone was recorded a few times. Repertoires were generated with immunoSEQ multiplex PCR, while TCRdb's copy carries only in-frame clones and drops some. The sample records roughly 9,000 clones, around 70% being singletons. The CDR3 covers 14 residues. The germline V and J ends were trimmed by 5 bases and 0 bases, with 8 bases remaining between them. In germline, CDR1 is LGHNT, CDR2 FRNRAP. The sample in question was PBMCs, obtained before ibrutinib treatment. The V call is TRBV12-5, the J call TRBJ2-1, with TRBD1 as a possible D gene (5 bases). The source is a human donor with chronic lymphocytic leukemia. In nucleotides, the CDR3 is TGTGCTAGTGGTCAGGGTGGCTCCTACAATGAGCAGTTCTTC. Amino acid sequence: CASGQGGSYNEQFF. Based on the CDR3 plus reference TRBV12-5 and TRBJ2-1, the full variable domain is DARVTQTPRHKVTEMGQEVTMRCQPILGHNTVFWYRQTMMQGLELLAYFRNRAPLDDSGMPKDRFSAEMPDATLATLKIQPSEPRDSAVYFCASGQGGSYNEQFFGPGTRLTVL.